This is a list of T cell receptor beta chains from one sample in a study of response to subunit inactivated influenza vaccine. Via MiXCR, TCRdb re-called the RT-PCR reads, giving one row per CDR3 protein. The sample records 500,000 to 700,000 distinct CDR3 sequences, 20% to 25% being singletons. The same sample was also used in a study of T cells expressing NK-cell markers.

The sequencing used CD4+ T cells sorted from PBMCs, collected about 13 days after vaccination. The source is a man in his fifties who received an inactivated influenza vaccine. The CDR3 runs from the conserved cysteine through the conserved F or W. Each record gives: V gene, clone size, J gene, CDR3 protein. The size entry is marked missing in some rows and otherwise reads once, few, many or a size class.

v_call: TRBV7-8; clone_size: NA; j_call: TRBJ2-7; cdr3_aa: CASSPRTGPFYEQYF
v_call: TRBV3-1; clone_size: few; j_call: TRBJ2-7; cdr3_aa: CASSSSPRGYEQYF
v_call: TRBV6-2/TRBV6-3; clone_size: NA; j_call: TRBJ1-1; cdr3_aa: CASARGGMNTEAFF
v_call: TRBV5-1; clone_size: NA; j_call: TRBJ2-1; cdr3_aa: CASSDSYNEQFF
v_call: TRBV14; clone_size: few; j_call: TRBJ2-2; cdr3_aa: CASSDRQGRITGELFF
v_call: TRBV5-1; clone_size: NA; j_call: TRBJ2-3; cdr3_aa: CASSTEHEGTQYF
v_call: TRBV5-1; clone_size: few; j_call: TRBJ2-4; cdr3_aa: CASKLEATGVGNIQYF
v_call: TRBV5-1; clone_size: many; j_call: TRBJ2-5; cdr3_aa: CASSQDGIRETQYF
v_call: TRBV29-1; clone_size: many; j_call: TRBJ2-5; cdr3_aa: CSTRRFQETQYF
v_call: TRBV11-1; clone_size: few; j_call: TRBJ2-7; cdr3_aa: CASSLSSGGGTGSLEQYF
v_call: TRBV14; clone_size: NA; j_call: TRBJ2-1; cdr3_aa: CASSQPGQGVDEQFF
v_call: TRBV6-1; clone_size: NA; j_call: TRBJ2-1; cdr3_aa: CASSSPGGSKGNEQFF
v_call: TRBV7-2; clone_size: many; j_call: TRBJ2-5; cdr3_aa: CASTLLAGQQETQYF
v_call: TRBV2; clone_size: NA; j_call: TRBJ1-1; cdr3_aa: CASWLTGLNTEAFF
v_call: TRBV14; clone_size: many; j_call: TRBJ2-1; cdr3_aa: CASSQLDSGSYNEQFF
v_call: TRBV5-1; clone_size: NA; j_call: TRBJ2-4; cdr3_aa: CASSWEGAKNIQYF
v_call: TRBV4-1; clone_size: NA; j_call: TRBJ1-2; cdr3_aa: CASSQERGRNYGYTF
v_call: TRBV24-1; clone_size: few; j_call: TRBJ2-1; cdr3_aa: CATSEGGAYNEQFF
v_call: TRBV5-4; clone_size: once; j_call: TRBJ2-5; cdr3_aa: CASSTGVGETQYF
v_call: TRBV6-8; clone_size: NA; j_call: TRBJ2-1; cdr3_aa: CASSYRPLKGNEQFF
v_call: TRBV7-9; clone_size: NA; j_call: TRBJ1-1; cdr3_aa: CASSSHRGGDTEAFF
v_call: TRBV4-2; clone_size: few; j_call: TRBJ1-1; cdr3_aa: CASSQPDRGAEAFF
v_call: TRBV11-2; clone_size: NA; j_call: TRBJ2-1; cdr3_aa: CASSPQWSSYNEQFF
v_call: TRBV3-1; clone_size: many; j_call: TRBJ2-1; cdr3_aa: CASSRELISSYNEQFF
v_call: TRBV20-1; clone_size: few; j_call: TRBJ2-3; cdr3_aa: CSATATSGSSDTQYF
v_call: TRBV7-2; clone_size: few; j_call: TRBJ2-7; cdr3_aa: CASSPRQRVAYEQYF
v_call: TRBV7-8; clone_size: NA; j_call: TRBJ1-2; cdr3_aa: CASSLAYMFRDTSHYGYTF
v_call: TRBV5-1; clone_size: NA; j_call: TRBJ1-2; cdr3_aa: CASSLGQPPYGYTF
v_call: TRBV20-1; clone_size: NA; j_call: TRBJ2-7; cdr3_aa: CSASLADRGKYEQYF
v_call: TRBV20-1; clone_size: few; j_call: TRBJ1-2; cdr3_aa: CSATPSSANYGYTF
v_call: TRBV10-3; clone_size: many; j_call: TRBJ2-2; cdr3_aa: CAITGTTDTGELFF
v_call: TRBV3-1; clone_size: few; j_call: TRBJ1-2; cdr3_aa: CASSPLTGGRGGYTF
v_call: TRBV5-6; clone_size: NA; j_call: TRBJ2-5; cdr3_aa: CASDNRGLSETQYF
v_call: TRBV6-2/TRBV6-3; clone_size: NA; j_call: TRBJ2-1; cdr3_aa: CASSILAGLNEQFF
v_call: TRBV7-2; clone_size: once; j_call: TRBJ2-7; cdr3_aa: CASSLVRTGGFEQYF
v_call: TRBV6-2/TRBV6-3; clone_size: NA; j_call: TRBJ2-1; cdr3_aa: CASSYSYDRDQSYNEQFF
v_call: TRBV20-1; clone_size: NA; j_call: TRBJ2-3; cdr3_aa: CSAKKTSGSTDTQYF
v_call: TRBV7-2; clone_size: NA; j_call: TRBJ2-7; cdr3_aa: CASSRIPGQGVEQYF
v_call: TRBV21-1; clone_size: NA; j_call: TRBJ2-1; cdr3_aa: CASSKGRPDYNEQFF
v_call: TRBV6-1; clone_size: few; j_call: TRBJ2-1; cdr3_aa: CASTKTRDRADNEQFF
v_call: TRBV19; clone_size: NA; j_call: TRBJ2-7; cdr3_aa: CTSSTEGGYEQYF
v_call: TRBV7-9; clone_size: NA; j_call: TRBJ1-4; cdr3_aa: CASSPGLGNEKLFF
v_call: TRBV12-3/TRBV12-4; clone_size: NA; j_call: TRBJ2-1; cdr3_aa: CASSSNRWNEQFF
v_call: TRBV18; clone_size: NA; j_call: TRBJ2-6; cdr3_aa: CASSPQPTTETGANVLTF